This T cell receptor beta chain is drawn from a study of tumor-infiltrating lymphocytes in primary liver carcinoma. Across the whole study: Primary liver carcinoma, confirmed by histopathology, was surgically resected.

Comments on this clonotype: Its antigen is as yet unknown.

Germline DNA was also extracted, and blood RNA was taken from unsorted whole blood. Donors were untreated and chronically infected with HBV. Overall study results and limits: Relative to blood, tumors carried a significantly larger fraction of the repertoire in their top 250 clones (p = 0.039).

With 500 ng total RNA as template and a constant-region primer, TCR beta cDNA was made. Libraries of TCR beta came from three nested multiplex PCR rounds with slightly modified ARM-PCR. The study ran its first two PCR rounds for around 10 cycles each, using TRBV1-TRBV30 forward primers and a C-beta reverse primer. Each CDR3 protein is one row after TCRdb ran MiXCR on the multiplex PCR reads. The sample carries about 180,000 distinct CDR3 sequences, 50% to 75% recorded once. This CDR3 is 15 amino acids long. Germline V gene sequence: CDR1 MDHEN, CDR2 SYDVKM. Between the trimmed V and J ends, which lost 2 bases and 11 bases, there was a span of 21 bases.

The receptor's source is a man in his forties with primary liver carcinoma and hepatitis B virus infection. Sequences were obtained from peripheral blood. The chain couples TRBV28 to TRBJ1-1, with D maybe TRBD1 (5 bases). DNA for the CDR3: TGTGCCAGCAGTTTAAACATCCCTAGGACCCCAGGGGCTTTCTTT. Translated: CASSLNIPRTPGAFF.